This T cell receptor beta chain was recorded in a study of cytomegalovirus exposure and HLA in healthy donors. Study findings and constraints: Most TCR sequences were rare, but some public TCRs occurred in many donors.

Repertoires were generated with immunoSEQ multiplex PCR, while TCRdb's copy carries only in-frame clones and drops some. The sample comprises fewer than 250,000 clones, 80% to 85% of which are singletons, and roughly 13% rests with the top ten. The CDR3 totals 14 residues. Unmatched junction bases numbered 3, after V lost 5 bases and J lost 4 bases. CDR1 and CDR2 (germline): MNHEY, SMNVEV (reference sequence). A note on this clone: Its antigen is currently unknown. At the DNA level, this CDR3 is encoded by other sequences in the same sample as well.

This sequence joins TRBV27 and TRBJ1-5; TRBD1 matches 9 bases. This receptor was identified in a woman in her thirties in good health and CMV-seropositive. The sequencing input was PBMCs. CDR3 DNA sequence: TGTGCCAGCAGTCCCGACAGGGGGAATCAGCCCCAGCATTTT. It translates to CASSPDRGNQPQHF.